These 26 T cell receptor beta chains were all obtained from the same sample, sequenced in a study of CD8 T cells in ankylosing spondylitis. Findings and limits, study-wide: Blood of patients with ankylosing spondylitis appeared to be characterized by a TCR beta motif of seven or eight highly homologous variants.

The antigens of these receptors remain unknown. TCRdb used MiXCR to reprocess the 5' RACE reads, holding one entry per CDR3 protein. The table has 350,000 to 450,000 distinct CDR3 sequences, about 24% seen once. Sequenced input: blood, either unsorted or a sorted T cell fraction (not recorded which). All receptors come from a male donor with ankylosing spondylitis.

The chain's CDR3 is CSADTSVNRETQYF. The CDR3 coding sequence is TGCAGTGCTGATACTAGCGTAAATCGGGAGACCCAGTACTTC. V usage is TRBV20-1 and J usage is TRBJ2-5; 7 positions match TRBD2. Germline V lookup: CDR1 DFQATT, CDR2 SNEGSKA (reference sequence). This CDR3 is 14 amino acids long. The trim removed 5 bases at V and 5 bases at J, leaving 11 bases unmatched.

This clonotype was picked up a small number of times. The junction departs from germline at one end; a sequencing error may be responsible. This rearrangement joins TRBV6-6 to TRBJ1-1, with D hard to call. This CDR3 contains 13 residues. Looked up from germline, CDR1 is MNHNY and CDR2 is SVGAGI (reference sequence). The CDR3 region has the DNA TGTGCCAGCAGTTACGGCCGACTTGAACACTCCATCTTT. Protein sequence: CASSYGRLEHSIF.

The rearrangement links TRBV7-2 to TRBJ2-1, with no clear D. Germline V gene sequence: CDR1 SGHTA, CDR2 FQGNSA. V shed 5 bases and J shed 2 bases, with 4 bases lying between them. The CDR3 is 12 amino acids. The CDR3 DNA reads TGTGCCAGCAGCCAGACCTACAATGAGCAGTTCTTC. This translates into CASSQTYNEQFF.

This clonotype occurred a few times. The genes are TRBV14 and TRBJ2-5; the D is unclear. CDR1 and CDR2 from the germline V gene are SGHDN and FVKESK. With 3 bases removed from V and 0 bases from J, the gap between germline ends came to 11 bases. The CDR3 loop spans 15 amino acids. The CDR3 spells CASSQLDLYQETQYF. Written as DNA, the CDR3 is TGTGCCAGCAGCCAGTTGGACCTGTACCAAGAGACCCAGTACTTC.

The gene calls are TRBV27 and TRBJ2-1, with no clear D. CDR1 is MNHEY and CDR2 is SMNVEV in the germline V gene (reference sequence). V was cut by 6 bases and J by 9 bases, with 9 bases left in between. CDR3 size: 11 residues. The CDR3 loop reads CASRLLGEQFF. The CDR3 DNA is TGTGCCAGCAGACTTTTGGGTGAGCAGTTCTTC.

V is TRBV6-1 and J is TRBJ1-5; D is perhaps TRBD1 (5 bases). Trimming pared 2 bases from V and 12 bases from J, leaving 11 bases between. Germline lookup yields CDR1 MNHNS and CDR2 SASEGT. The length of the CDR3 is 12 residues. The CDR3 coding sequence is TGTGCCAGCAGTGAATTTAGGGGTCTCCAGCATTTT. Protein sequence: CASSEFRGLQHF.

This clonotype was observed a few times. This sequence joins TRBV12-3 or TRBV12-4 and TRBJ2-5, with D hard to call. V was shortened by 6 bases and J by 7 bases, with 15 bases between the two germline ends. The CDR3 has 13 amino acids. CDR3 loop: CASSPQIIGTQYF. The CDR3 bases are TGTGCCAGCAGCCCACAGATAATCGGGACCCAGTACTTC.

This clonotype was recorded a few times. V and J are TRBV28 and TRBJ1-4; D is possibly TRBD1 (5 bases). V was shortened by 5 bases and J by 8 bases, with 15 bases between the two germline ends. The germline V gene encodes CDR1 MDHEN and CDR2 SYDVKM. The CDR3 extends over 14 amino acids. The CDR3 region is CASSAPGRWEKLFF. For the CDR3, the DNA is TGTGCCAGCAGTGCCCCAGGGCGTTGGGAAAAACTGTTTTTT.

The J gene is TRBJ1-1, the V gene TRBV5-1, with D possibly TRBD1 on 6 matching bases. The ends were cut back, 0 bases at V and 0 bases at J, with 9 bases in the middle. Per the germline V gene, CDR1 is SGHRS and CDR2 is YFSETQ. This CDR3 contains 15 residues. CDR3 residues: CASSLDQGMNTEAFF. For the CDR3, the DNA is TGCGCCAGCAGCTTGGACCAGGGGATGAACACTGAAGCTTTCTTT.

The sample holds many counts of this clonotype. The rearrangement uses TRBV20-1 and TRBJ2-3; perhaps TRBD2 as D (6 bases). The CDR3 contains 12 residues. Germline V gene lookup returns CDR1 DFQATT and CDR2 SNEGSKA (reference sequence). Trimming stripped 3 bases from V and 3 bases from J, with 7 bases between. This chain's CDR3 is CSASGGTDTQYF. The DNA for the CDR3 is TGCAGTGCTAGCGGGGGAACAGATACGCAGTATTTT.

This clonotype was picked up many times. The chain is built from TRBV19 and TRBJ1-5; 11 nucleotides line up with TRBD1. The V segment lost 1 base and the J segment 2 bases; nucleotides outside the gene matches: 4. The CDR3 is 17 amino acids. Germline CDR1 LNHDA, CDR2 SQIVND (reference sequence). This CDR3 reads CASSIGTGGSGNQPQHF. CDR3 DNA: TGTGCCAGTAGTATAGGGACAGGGGGCTCGGGCAATCAGCCCCAGCATTTT.

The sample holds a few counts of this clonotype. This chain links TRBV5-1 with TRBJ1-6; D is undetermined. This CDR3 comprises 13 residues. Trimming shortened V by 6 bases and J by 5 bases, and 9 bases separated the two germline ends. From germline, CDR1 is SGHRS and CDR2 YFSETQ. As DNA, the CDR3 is TGCGCCAGCACTACAGAGAATAATTCACCCCTCCACTTT. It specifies CASTTENNSPLHF. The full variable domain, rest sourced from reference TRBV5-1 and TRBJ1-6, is KAGVTQTPRYLIKTRGQQVTLSCSPISGHRSVSWYQQTPGQGLQFLFEYFSETQRNKGNFPGRFSGRQFSNSRSEMNVSTLELGDSALYLCASTTENNSPLHFGNGTRLTVT.

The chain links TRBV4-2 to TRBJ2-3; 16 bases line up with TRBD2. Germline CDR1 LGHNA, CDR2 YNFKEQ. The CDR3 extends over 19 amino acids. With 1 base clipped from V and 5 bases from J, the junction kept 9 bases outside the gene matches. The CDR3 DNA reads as TGTGCCAGCAGCCAAGGACTGGGACTAGCGGGAGGGCCGGGAGATACGCAGTATTTT. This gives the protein CASSQGLGLAGGPGDTQYF.

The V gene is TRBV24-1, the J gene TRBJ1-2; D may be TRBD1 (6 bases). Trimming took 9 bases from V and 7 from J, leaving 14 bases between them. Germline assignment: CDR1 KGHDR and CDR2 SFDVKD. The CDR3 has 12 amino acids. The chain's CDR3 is CATFDRFSGYTF. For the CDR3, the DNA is TGTGCCACCTTTGACAGGTTCAGTGGCTACACCTTC.

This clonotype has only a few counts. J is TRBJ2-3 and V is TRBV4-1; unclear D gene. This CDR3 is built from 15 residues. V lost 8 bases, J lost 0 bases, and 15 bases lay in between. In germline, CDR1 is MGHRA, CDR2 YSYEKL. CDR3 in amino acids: CASARYSSSTDTQYF. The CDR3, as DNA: TGCGCCAGCGCCCGGTATTCGTCTAGCACAGATACGCAGTATTTT.

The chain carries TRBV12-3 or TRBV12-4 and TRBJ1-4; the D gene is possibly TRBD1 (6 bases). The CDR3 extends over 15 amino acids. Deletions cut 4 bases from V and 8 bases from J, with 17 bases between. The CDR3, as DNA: TGTGCCAGCAGTTCATTACCCCCGGGGGGCGAAAAACTGTTTTTT. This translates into CASSSLPPGGEKLFF.

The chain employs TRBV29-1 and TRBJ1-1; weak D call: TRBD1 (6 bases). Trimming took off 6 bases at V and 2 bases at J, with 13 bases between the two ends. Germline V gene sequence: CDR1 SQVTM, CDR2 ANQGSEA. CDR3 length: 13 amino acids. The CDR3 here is CSVRGGSNTEAFF. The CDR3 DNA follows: TGCAGCGTACGGGGGGGCTCAAACACTGAAGCTTTCTTT.

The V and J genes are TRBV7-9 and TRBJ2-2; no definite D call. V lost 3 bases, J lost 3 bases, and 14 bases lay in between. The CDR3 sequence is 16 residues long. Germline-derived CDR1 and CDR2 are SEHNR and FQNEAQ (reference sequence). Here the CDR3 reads CASSLGIGGYTGELFF. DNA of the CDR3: TGTGCCAGCAGCTTGGGGATAGGCGGCTACACCGGGGAGCTGTTTTTT.

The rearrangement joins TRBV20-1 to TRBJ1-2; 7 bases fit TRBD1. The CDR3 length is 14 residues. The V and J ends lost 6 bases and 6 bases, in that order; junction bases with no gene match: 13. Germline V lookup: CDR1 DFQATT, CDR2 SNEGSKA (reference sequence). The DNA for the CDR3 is TGCAGTGCCACCCCCATCGACAGGGTCCATGGCTACACCTTC. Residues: CSATPIDRVHGYTF.

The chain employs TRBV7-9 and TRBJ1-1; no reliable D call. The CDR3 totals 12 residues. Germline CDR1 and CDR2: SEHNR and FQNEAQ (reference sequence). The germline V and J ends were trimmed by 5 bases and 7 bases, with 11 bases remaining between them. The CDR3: CASSPPVGEAFF. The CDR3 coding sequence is TGTGCCAGCAGCCCCCCGGTAGGTGAAGCTTTCTTT.

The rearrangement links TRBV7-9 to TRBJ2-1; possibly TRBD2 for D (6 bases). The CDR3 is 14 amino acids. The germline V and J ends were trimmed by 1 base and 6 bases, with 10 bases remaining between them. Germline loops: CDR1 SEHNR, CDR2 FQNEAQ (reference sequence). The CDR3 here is CASSLEGLPNEQFF. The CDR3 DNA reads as TGTGCCAGCAGCTTAGAGGGACTTCCCAATGAGCAGTTCTTC.

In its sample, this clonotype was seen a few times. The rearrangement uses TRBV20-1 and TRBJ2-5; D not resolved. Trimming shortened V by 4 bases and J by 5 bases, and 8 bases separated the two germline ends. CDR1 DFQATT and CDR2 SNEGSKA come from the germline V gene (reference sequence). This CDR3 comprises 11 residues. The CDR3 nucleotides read TGCAGTGCTAAGGGTGGCGAGACCCAGTACTTC. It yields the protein CSAKGGETQYF.

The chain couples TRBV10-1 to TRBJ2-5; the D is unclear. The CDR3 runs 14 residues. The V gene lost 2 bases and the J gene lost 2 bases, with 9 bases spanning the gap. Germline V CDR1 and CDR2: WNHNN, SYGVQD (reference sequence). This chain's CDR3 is CASSENLGQETQYF. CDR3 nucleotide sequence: TGCGCCAGCAGTGAGAATTTAGGTCAAGAGACCCAGTACTTC.

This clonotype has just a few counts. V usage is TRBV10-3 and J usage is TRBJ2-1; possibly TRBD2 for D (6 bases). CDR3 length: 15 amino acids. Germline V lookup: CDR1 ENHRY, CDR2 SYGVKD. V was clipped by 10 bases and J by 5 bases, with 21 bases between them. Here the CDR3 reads CATLRGSGQNNEQFF. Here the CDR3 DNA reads TGTGCCACCCTACGGGGTAGCGGACAAAACAATGAGCAGTTCTTC.

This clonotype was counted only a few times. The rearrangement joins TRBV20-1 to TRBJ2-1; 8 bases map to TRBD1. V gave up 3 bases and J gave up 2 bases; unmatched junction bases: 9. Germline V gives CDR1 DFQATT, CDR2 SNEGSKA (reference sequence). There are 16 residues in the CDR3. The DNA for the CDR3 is TGCAGTGCTAGCCCCCTGACAGGGGACACCTACAATGAGCAGTTCTTC. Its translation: CSASPLTGDTYNEQFF.

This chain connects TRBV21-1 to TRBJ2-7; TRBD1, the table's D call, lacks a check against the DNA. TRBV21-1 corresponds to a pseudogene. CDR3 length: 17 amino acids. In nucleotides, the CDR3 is TGTGCCAGCAGCAAAGGATTGCACGGGACAGCCTCCTACGAGCAGTACGTC. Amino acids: CASSKGLHGTASYEQYV.